This T cell receptor (beta chain) is from a study of blood T cell repertoires in COVID-19. Study summary: Acute-phase and convalescent COVID-19 samples originated in the United States, Italy and Spain. Sources were T cells, B-cell-depleted T cells, or PBMCs; the material itself was cDNA or gDNA.

This CDR3 spans 13 amino acids. Germline assignment: CDR1 SQVTM and CDR2 ANQGSEA. Source study methods: Cell counts per sample came from amplifying reference gene primers. Assay: immunoSEQ multiplex PCR; the TCRdb copy retains only in-frame clones and omits some. The V and J calls and clone size are taken from that table; D and trimming were inferred from the DNA. Of under 140,000 clones in the sample, approximately 85% were seen once. The receptor's source is a woman aged 60-75 years with acute or convalescent COVID-19. The chain links TRBV29-1 to TRBJ2-1; TRBD2 aligns across 10 bases. The material sequenced was peripheral blood. CDR3 sequence: CSILAGVYNEQFF. CDR3 in DNA: TGCAGTATTCTAGCGGGGGTGTACAATGAGCAGTTCTTC.